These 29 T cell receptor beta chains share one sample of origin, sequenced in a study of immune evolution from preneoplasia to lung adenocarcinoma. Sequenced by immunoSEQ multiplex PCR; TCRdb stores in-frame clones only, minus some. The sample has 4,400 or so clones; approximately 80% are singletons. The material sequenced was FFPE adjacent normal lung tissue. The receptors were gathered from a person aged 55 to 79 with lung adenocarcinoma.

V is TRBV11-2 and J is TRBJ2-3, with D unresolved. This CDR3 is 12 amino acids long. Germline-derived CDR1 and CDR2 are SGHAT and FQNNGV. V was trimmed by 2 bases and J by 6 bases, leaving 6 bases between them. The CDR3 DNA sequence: TGTGCCAGCAGCTTAAATCACGATACGCAGTATTTT. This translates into CASSLNHDTQYF.

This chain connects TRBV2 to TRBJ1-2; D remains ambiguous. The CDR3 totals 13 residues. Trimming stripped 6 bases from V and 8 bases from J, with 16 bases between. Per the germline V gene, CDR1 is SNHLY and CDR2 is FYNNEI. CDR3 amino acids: CASSPFDVRGYTF. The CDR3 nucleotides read TGTGCCAGCAGCCCCTTTGACGTGAGAGGCTACACCTTC.

The CDR3 reads CASSERTAYNEQFF. For the CDR3, the DNA is TGTGCCAGCAGTGAACGAACTGCCTACAATGAGCAGTTCTTC. V and J are TRBV2 and TRBJ2-1; D ambiguous. Germline CDR1 SNHLY, CDR2 FYNNEI. Trimming pared 2 bases from V and 2 bases from J, leaving 7 bases between. The CDR3 runs to 14 residues.

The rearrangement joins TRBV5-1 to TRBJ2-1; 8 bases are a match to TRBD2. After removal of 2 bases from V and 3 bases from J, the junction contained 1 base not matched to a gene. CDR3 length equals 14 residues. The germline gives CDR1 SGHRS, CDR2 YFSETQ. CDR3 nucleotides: TGCGCCAGCAGCTTCCGGGGGGGCTACAATGAGCAGTTCTTC. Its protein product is CASSFRGGYNEQFF.

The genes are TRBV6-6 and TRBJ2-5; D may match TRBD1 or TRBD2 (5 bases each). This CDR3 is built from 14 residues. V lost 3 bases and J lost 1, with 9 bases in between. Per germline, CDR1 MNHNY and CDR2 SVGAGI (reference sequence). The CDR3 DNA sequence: TGTGCCAGCAGTTATCGGGACGGCCAAGAGACCCAGTACTTC. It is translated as CASSYRDGQETQYF.

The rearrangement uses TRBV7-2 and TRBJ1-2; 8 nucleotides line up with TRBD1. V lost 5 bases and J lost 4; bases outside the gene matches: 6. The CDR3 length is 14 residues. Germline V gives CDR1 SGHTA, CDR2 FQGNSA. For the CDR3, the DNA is TGTGCCAGCAGCATAGGACAGGGAACCTATGGCTACACCTTC. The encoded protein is CASSIGQGTYGYTF.

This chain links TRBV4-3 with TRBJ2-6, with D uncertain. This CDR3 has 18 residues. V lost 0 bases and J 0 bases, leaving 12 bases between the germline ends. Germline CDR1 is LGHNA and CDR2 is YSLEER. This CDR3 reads CASSQEGLGISGANVLTF. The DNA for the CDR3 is TGCGCCAGCAGCCAAGAGGGGTTAGGGATCTCTGGGGCCAACGTCCTGACTTTC.

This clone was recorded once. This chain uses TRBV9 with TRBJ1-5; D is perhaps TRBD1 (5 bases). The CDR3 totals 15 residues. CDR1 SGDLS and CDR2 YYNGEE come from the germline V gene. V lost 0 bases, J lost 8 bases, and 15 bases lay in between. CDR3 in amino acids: CASSVGDRDVEPQHF. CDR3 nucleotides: TGTGCCAGCAGCGTAGGGGACCGGGATGTGGAGCCCCAGCATTTT.

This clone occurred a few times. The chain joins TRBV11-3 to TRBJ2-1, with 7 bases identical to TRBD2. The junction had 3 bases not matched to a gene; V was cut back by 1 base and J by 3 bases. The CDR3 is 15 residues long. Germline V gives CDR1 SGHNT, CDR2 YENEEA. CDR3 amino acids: CASSLGPSGYNEQFF. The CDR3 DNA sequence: TGTGCCAGCAGCTTAGGTCCTAGCGGCTACAATGAGCAGTTCTTC.

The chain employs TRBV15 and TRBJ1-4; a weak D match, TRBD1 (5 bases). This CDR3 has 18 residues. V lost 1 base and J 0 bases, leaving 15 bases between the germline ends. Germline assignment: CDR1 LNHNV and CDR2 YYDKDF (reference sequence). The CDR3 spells CATSRAPQGVATNEKLFF. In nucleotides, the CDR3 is TGTGCCACCAGCAGAGCCCCGCAGGGAGTTGCAACTAATGAAAAACTGTTTTTT.

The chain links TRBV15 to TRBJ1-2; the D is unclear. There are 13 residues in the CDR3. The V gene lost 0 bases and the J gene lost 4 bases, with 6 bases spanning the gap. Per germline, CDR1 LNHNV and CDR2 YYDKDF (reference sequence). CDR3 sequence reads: CATSRDLAYGYTF. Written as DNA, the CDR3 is TGTGCCACCAGCAGAGATCTGGCCTATGGCTACACCTTC.

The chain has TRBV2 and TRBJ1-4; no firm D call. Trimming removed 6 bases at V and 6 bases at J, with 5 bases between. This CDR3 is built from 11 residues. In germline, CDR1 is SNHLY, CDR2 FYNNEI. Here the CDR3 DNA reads TGTGCCAGCAGCGCGGATGAAAAACTGTTTTTT. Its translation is CASSADEKLFF.

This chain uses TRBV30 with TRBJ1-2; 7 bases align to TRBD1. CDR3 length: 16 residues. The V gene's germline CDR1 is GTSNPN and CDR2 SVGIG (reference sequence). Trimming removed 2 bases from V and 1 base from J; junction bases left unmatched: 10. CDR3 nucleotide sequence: TGTGCCTGGAGTTCCGGGACAGCAAACGATAACTATGGCTACACCTTC. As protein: CAWSSGTANDNYGYTF.

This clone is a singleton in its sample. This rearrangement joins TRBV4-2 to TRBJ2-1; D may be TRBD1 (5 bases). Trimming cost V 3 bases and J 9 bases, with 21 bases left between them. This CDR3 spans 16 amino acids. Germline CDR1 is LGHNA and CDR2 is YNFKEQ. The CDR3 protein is CASSQGQRGYITEQFF. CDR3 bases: TGTGCCAGCAGCCAGGGCCAAAGGGGTTATATCACTGAGCAGTTCTTC.

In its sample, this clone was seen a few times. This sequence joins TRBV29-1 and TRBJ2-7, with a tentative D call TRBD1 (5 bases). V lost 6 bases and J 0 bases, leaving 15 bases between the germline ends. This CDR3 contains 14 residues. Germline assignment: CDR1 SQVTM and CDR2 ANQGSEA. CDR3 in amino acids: CSVYTDTSSYEQYF. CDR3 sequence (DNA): TGCAGCGTCTATACGGACACCAGCTCCTACGAGCAGTACTTC.

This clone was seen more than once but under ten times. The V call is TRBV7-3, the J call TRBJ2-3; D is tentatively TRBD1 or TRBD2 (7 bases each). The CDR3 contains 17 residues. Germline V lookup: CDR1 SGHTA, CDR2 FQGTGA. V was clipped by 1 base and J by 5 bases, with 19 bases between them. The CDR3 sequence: CASSLSPPGGAQDTQYF. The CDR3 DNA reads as TGTGCCAGCAGCTTAAGCCCCCCAGGGGGGGCCCAAGATACGCAGTATTTT.

CDR3 coding DNA: TGTGCCAGCAGAGATACTAGCGGGATCGCCGGTCTCCACGAGCAGTACTTC. Its translation is CASRDTSGIAGLHEQYF. The chain couples TRBV2 to TRBJ2-7; TRBD2 aligns across 10 bases. J lost 5 bases, V lost 6 bases, and 16 bases had no gene match. The CDR3 length is 17 residues. CDR1 and CDR2 (germline): SNHLY, FYNNEI.

The CDR3 here is CASSLNWKNIQYF. The CDR3 DNA reads TGTGCCAGCAGTTTAAACTGGAAAAACATTCAGTACTTC. The chain joins TRBV27 to TRBJ2-4; no clear D. Trimming removed 2 bases from V and 4 bases from J, with 6 bases in between. This CDR3 is built from 13 residues. CDR1 MNHEY and CDR2 SMNVEV come from the germline V gene (reference sequence).

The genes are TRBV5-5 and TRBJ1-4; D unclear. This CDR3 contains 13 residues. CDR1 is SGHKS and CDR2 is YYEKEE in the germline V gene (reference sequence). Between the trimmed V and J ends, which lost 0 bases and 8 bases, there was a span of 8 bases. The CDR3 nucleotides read TGTGCCAGCAGCTTGGACGTGGGAGAAAAACTGTTTTTT. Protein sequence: CASSLDVGEKLFF.

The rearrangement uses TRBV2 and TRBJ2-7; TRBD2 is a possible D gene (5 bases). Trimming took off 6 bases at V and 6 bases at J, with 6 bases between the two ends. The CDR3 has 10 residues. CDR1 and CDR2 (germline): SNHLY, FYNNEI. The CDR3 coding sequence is TGTGCCAGCAGGGACTTCGAGCAGTACTTC. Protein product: CASRDFEQYF.

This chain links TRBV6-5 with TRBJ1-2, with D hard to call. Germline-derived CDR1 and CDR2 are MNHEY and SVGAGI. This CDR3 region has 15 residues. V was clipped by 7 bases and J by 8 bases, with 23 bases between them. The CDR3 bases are TGTGCCAGCACCCAACGGGGAGATCCTCCGGTGGGCTACACCTTC. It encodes CASTQRGDPPVGYTF.

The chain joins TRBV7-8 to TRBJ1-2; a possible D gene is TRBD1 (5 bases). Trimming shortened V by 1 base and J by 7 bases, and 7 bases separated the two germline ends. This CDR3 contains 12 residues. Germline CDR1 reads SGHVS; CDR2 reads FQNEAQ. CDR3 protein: CASSLVGGGYTF. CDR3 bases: TGTGCCAGCAGCTTAGTTGGGGGTGGCTACACCTTC.

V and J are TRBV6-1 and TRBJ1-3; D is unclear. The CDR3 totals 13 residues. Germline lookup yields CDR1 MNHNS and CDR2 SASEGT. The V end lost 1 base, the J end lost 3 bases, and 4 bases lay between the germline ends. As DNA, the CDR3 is TGTGCCAGCAGTGAAGAGCTTGGAAACACCATATATTTT. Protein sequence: CASSEELGNTIYF.

CDR3 DNA: TGTGCCAGCAGCCAAGGCGGGGGGCATCCCTACGAGCAGTACTTC. It yields the protein CASSQGGGHPYEQYF. V usage is TRBV5-5 and J usage is TRBJ2-7; 8 nucleotides align to TRBD2. After removal of 4 bases from V and 2 bases from J, the junction contained 8 bases not matched to a gene. This CDR3 region has 15 residues. CDR1 SGHKS and CDR2 YYEKEE come from the germline V gene (reference sequence).

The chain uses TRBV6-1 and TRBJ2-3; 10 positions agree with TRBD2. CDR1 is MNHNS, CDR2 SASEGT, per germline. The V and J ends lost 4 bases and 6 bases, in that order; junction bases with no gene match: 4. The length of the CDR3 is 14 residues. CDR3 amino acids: CASSGLAGADTQYF. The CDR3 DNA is TGTGCCAGCAGTGGGCTAGCGGGAGCTGATACGCAGTATTTT.

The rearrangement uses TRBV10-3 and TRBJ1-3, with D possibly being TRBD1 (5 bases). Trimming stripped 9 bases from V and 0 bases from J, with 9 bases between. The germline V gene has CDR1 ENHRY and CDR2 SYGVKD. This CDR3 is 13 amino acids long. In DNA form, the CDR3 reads TGTGCCATTGGGGGGGGCTCTGGAAACACCATATATTTT. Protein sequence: CAIGGGSGNTIYF.

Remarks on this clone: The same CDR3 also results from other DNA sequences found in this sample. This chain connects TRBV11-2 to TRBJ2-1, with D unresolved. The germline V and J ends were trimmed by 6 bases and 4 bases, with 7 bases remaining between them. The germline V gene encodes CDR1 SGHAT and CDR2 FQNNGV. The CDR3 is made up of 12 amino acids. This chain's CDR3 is CASSPEYNEQFF. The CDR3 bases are TGTGCCAGCAGTCCCGAATACAATGAGCAGTTCTTC.

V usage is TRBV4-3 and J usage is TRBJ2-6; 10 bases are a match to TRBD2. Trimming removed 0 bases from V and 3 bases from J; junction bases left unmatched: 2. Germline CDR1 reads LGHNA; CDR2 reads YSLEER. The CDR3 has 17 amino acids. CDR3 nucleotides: TGCGCCAGCAGCCAAGAATCTAGCGGGGGTGGGGCCAACGTCCTGACTTTC. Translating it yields CASSQESSGGGANVLTF.

The CDR3 here is CASSSGAGVGGTDTQYF. The CDR3 nucleotides are TGCGCCAGCAGCTCAGGCGCTGGGGTGGGTGGCACAGATACGCAGTATTTT. The V gene is TRBV5-1, the J gene TRBJ2-3; D gene ambiguous. The CDR3 is 17 amino acids. CDR1 and CDR2 from the germline V gene are SGHRS and YFSETQ. V was shortened by 3 bases and J by 1 base, with 18 bases between the two germline ends.